These 27 T cell receptor beta chains were sequenced from one sample in a study of cytomegalovirus exposure and HLA in healthy donors. PCR used 60 Vbeta primers and 13 Jbeta primers. Generated by immunoSEQ multiplex PCR, the TCRdb table keeps only in-frame clones and is missing some. The sample contains over 100,000 clones, approximately 60% of which appear only once. Material: PBMCs. The receptors come from a woman aged 25 to 39 in good health and CMV-seronegative.

The chain carries TRBV11-2 and TRBJ2-3, with TRBD2 as a possible D gene (6 bases). CDR1 SGHAT and CDR2 FQNNGV come from the germline V gene. Between the trimmed V and J ends, which lost 2 bases and 2 bases, there was a span of 14 bases. This CDR3 spans 16 amino acids. The CDR3 coding sequence is TGTGCCAGCAGCTTACGAGGGGCGGGATTCACAGATACGCAGTATTTT. Translation: CASSLRGAGFTDTQYF. The full variable domain, completed using reference TRBV11-2 and TRBJ2-3, is EAGVAQSPRYKIIEKRQSVAFWCNPISGHATLYWYQQILGQGPKLLIQFQNNGVVDDSQLPKDRFSAERLKGVDSTLKIQPAKLEDSAVYLCASSLRGAGFTDTQYFGPGTRLTVL.

This clone came up a few times. The chain uses TRBV6-1 and TRBJ2-7, with TRBD1 matching 10 bases. With V trimmed by 4 bases and J by 0 bases, 3 bases remained unmatched. Germline lookup yields CDR1 MNHNS and CDR2 SASEGT. The CDR3 extends over 15 amino acids. Here the CDR3 DNA reads TGTGCCAGCAGTGCGGGACAGGGGCCCTCCTACGAGCAGTACTTC. Amino acid sequence: CASSAGQGPSYEQYF.

The chain combines TRBV6-4 with TRBJ1-1; 7 bases line up with TRBD1. The germline V gene encodes CDR1 MRHNA and CDR2 SNTAGT. This CDR3 has 13 amino acids. The V and J ends lost 3 bases and 4 bases, in that order; junction bases with no gene match: 2. The CDR3 nucleotides read TGTGCCAGCAGTGAGACAGGGTTCACTGAAGCTTTCTTT. This translates into CASSETGFTEAFF.

This clone was picked up a small number of times. The rearrangement links TRBV29-1 to TRBJ2-5, with a tentative D call TRBD2 (6 bases). Trimming shortened V by 6 bases and J by 5 bases, and 16 bases separated the two germline ends. The CDR3 totals 13 residues. Germline V gene data show CDR1 as SQVTM and CDR2 as ANQGSEA. As DNA, the CDR3 is TGCAGCGTCAACGGGAGAAGGTCTGAGACCCAGTACTTC. Its translation: CSVNGRRSETQYF.

The sample holds a few counts of this clone. The chain is built from TRBV5-1 and TRBJ1-1; no clear D. Trimming took 2 bases from V and 1 from J, leaving 12 bases between them. The CDR3 sequence is 15 residues long. From germline, CDR1 is SGHRS and CDR2 YFSETQ. CDR3 nucleotides: TGCGCCAGCAGCTTCTCCTCCGCGGGGAACACTGAAGCTTTCTTT. Translating it yields CASSFSSAGNTEAFF.

The chain carries TRBV2 and TRBJ2-7, with 8 bases fitting TRBD1. The CDR3 has 15 amino acids. The trim removed 4 bases at V and 2 bases at J, leaving 7 bases unmatched. Germline lookup yields CDR1 SNHLY and CDR2 FYNNEI. The CDR3 loop is CASSGDRGWTYEQYF. The CDR3 nucleotides read TGTGCCAGCAGTGGCGACAGGGGCTGGACCTACGAGCAGTACTTC. The whole variable domain, filled in from reference TRBV2 and TRBJ2-7, reads EPEVTQTPSHQVTQMGQEVILRCVPISNHLYFYWYRQILGQKVEFLVSFYNNEISEKSEIFDDQFSVERPDGSNFTLKIRSTKLEDSAMYFCASSGDRGWTYEQYFGPGTRLTVT.

This clone has more than one count but fewer than ten. The genes are TRBV7-2 and TRBJ2-1, with a tentative D call TRBD2 (5 bases). In germline, CDR1 is SGHTA, CDR2 FQGNSA. The CDR3 totals 14 residues. V lost 5 bases, J lost 4 bases, and 12 bases lay in between. CDR3 coding DNA: TGTGCCAGCAGCACGCGGCGGGCGTACAATGAGCAGTTCTTC. Its protein is CASSTRRAYNEQFF.

The chain is built from TRBV10-3 and TRBJ1-2; 11 bases fit TRBD1. After removal of 6 bases from V and 3 bases from J, the junction contained 6 bases not matched to a gene. The CDR3 contains 15 residues. CDR1 is ENHRY, CDR2 SYGVKD, per germline. The CDR3 loop is CAIRIWTGGDYGYTF. Here the CDR3 DNA reads TGTGCCATCAGGATATGGACAGGGGGCGACTATGGCTACACCTTC.

This clone was recorded once. The rearrangement joins TRBV5-1 to TRBJ2-3; TRBD2 matches 8 bases. The germline gives CDR1 SGHRS, CDR2 YFSETQ. The CDR3 contains 16 residues. The J segment lost 4 bases and the V segment lost 6 bases, leaving 13 bases of the junction unmatched. Written as DNA, the CDR3 is TGCGCCAGCAACACTCTGGGACTAGTAAGGGCAGATACGCAGTATTTT. Amino acid sequence: CASNTLGLVRADTQYF.

This clone was found a few times. Sequence at one end of the junction differs from germline and may be a read error. The chain joins TRBV7-7 to TRBJ2-5, with 8 bases identical to TRBD2. The CDR3 covers 16 residues. Germline V gene lookup returns CDR1 SSHAT and CDR2 FNYEAQ (reference sequence). CDR3 protein: CASSIGREDLQETQYF. Written as DNA, the CDR3 is TGTGCTAGCAGCATCGGGCGGGAGGATCTCCAAGAGACCCAGTACTTC.

This chain uses TRBV2 with TRBJ2-7, with D hard to call. CDR1 is SNHLY and CDR2 is FYNNEI in the germline V gene. CDR3 size: 14 residues. V was trimmed by 2 bases and J by 6 bases, leaving 14 bases between them. The CDR3 spells CASSELPRFAEQYF. The CDR3 DNA is TGTGCCAGCAGTGAACTTCCTAGGTTCGCCGAGCAGTACTTC.

The chain joins TRBV7-6 to TRBJ2-3; 7 nucleotides align to TRBD2. CDR3 length: 17 residues. J lost 2 bases, V lost 1 base, and 9 bases had no gene match. Looked up from germline, CDR1 is SGHVS and CDR2 is FNYEAQ. The CDR3: CASSLEPAGLTTDTQYF. The CDR3, as DNA: TGTGCCAGCAGCTTAGAGCCAGCGGGACTTACCACAGATACGCAGTATTTT.

The rearrangement links TRBV6-1 to TRBJ1-5, with D unclear. This CDR3 region has 15 residues. The ends were cut back, 3 bases at V and 3 bases at J, with 12 bases in the middle. Germline V gene data show CDR1 as MNHNS and CDR2 as SASEGT. This CDR3 is CASSDEGIANQPQHF. Written as DNA, the CDR3 is TGTGCCAGCAGTGATGAGGGAATTGCCAATCAGCCCCAGCATTTT.

The chain joins TRBV2 to TRBJ2-1; TRBD1 matches 9 bases. Germline V CDR1 and CDR2: SNHLY, FYNNEI. The V segment lost 3 bases and the J segment 5 bases; nucleotides outside the gene matches: 2. This CDR3 has 14 amino acids. The CDR3 DNA follows: TGTGCCAGCAGTGAGACAGGGGGGAACAATGAGCAGTTCTTC. Protein sequence: CASSETGGNNEQFF.

The chain carries TRBV5-1 and TRBJ1-2; 7 nucleotides agree with TRBD1. Unmatched junction bases numbered 5, after V lost 4 bases and J lost 2 bases. The CDR3 has 14 amino acids. The V gene's germline CDR1 is SGHRS and CDR2 YFSETQ. This chain's CDR3 is CASSKGGRNYGYTF. The CDR3 region has the DNA TGCGCCAGCAGCAAAGGGGGCCGGAACTATGGCTACACCTTC. The full variable domain, completed using reference TRBV5-1 and TRBJ1-2, is KAGVTQTPRYLIKTRGQQVTLSCSPISGHRSVSWYQQTPGQGLQFLFEYFSETQRNKGNFPGRFSGRQFSNSRSEMNVSTLELGDSALYLCASSKGGRNYGYTFGSGTRLTVV.

The chain couples TRBV6-1 to TRBJ2-5; tentative D call: TRBD1 (5 bases). CDR3 size: 13 residues. Germline loops: CDR1 MNHNS, CDR2 SASEGT. Deletions cut 2 bases from V and 5 bases from J, with 9 bases between. Here the CDR3 reads CASSEQGRETQYF. The CDR3 bases are TGTGCCAGCAGTGAACAGGGAAGGGAGACCCAGTACTTC.

The rearrangement joins TRBV27 to TRBJ2-7; tentatively, D is TRBD2 (5 bases). The CDR3 contains 15 residues. V shed 7 bases and J shed 3 bases, with 19 bases lying between them. In germline, CDR1 is MNHEY, CDR2 SMNVEV (reference sequence). For the CDR3, the DNA is TGTGCCAGCAAACGCGTGGCAGGAGGAAACTACGAGCAGTACTTC. The encoded protein is CASKRVAGGNYEQYF.

The V gene is TRBV7-2, the J gene TRBJ2-5; D not certain. CDR1 is SGHTA, CDR2 FQGNSA, per germline. The CDR3 loop spans 11 amino acids. Trimming stripped 3 bases from V and 7 bases from J, with 6 bases between. CDR3: CASSFQVTQYF. In nucleotides, the CDR3 is TGTGCCAGCAGCTTCCAGGTGACCCAGTACTTC. The full variable domain, its missing parts supplied by reference TRBV7-2 and TRBJ2-5, is GAGVSQSPSNKVTEKGKDVELRCDPISGHTALYWYRQSLGQGLEFLIYFQGNSAPDKSGLPSDRFSAERTGGSVSTLTIQRTQQEDSAVYLCASSFQVTQYFGPGTRLLVL.

The chain uses TRBV27 and TRBJ1-2, with D possibly matching TRBD1 (6 bases). CDR3 length: 15 residues. Trimming took 3 bases from V and 5 from J, leaving 16 bases between them. Germline V lookup: CDR1 MNHEY, CDR2 SMNVEV (reference sequence). The CDR3 region has the DNA TGTGCCAGCAGTTTTACGAGAGGGGGAGAGTATGGCTACACCTTC. Translation: CASSFTRGGEYGYTF.

The chain uses TRBV15 and TRBJ2-5, with 8 bases identical to TRBD2. Germline V gene data show CDR1 as LNHNV and CDR2 as YYDKDF (reference sequence). The CDR3 length is 14 residues. J lost 5 bases, V lost 0 bases, and 2 bases had no gene match. The CDR3 nucleotides are TGTGCCACCAGCAGAGAGAGCGGGAGTGAGACCCAGTACTTC. The encoded protein is CATSRESGSETQYF.

The chain joins TRBV11-3 to TRBJ1-2, with 7 bases aligning to TRBD1. The CDR3 is 14 amino acids. V lost 5 bases and J lost 2; bases outside the gene matches: 5. The V gene's germline CDR1 is SGHNT and CDR2 YENEEA. CDR3 sequence reads: CASSRGQANYGYTF. The CDR3 DNA reads as TGTGCCAGCAGCCGTGGACAGGCCAACTATGGCTACACCTTC.

V gene TRBV6-4 combines with J gene TRBJ2-1; a weak D match, TRBD2 (6 bases). V dropped 6 bases and J dropped 6 bases, with 12 bases sitting between them. This CDR3 is 13 amino acids long. Germline-derived CDR1 and CDR2 are MRHNA and SNTAGT. The CDR3 protein is CASSVSGPNEQFF. CDR3 DNA sequence: TGTGCCAGCAGCGTTAGCGGCCCCAATGAGCAGTTCTTC.

This chain links TRBV29-1 with TRBJ2-3; 11 bases are a match to TRBD1. V gave up 6 bases and J gave up 2 bases; unmatched junction bases: 4. The CDR3 sequence is 14 residues long. The V gene's germline CDR1 is SQVTM and CDR2 ANQGSEA. The CDR3 nucleotides are TGCAGCGTGCGGGACAGGGGGATCACAGATACGCAGTATTTT. This gives the protein CSVRDRGITDTQYF.

V usage is TRBV19 and J usage is TRBJ2-1; 13 nucleotides match TRBD2. J was trimmed by 4 bases and V by 6 bases; bases with no gene match: 3. This CDR3 is 15 amino acids long. Germline-derived CDR1 and CDR2 are LNHDA and SQIVND (reference sequence). The CDR3 DNA follows: TGTGCCAGTAGCCGGACTAGCGGGAGTTACAATGAGCAGTTCTTC. This translates into CASSRTSGSYNEQFF.

The rearrangement uses TRBV19 and TRBJ1-5; TRBD1 might be the D (6 bases). This CDR3 has 13 amino acids. The germline gives CDR1 LNHDA, CDR2 SQIVND (reference sequence). The ends were cut back, 8 bases at V and 7 bases at J, with 15 bases in the middle. The CDR3 coding sequence is TGTGCCAGTGGACACAGGGAAGGACAGCCCCAGCATTTT. Residues: CASGHREGQPQHF.

V is TRBV5-4 and J is TRBJ2-5; D not certain. Germline V gene data show CDR1 as SGHNT and CDR2 as YYREEE (reference sequence). This CDR3 spans 12 amino acids. Deletions cut 4 bases from V and 0 bases from J, with 4 bases between. CDR3 in DNA: TGTGCCAGCAGCCCCGACCAAGAGACCCAGTACTTC. It codes for CASSPDQETQYF.

V and J are TRBV9 and TRBJ2-2; D might be TRBD2 (5 bases). Trimming took off 4 bases at V and 0 bases at J, with 13 bases between the two ends. Germline lookup yields CDR1 SGDLS and CDR2 YYNGEE. The CDR3 is made up of 16 amino acids. The CDR3 is CASSFRGSANTGELFF. In DNA form, the CDR3 reads TGTGCCAGCAGCTTTCGGGGTAGCGCGAACACCGGGGAGCTGTTTTTT.